Listed here is a single T cell receptor (beta chain). The data belong to a study of blood T cell repertoires in COVID-19. Study details: PBMCs, B-cell-depleted T cells, or T cells were the source of the cDNA or gDNA that made up the material.

Participant ages covered about 18 to 89 years across 24 US areas. V trimming: 7 bases; J trimming: 5 bases; junction bases outside the gene matches: 5. The CDR3 has 11 residues. CDR1 and CDR2 from the germline V gene are SQVTM and ANQGSEA. TCRdb keeps only in-frame clones here, not all; method: immunoSEQ multiplex PCR. This table has 150,000 or so clones, roughly 80% appearing once. The sequenced material came from PBMCs or T cells enriched from blood (not recorded which). The source of this sequence is a middle-aged man who had recovered from COVID-19. The genes are TRBV29-1 and TRBJ2-7; the match to TRBD1 covers 7 bases. The CDR3 loop is CSAGTDHEQYF. CDR3 coding DNA: TGCAGCGCCGGGACAGACCACGAGCAGTACTTC.